This record concerns one T cell receptor (beta chain) sequence. The antigen is unknown. The table came from immunoSEQ multiplex PCR; TCRdb's copy has only in-frame clones and leaves some out. The profile shows over 40,000 clones, about 90% of them singletons. The data belong to a study of T cells in localized non-small cell lung cancer. Study observations and caveats: Since sequencing was restricted to only one region of the tumor, intratumor heterogeneity remains a possibility.

The CDR3 covers 15 residues. V gave up 1 base and J gave up 2 bases, with 10 bases separating them. CDR1 SGHDT and CDR2 YYEEEE come from the germline V gene. This chain uses TRBV5-6 with TRBJ2-1; D gene uncertain. The clonotype was recovered from a female donor of 60 years or more with stage I squamous cell lung carcinoma. The sequenced sample was peripheral blood, obtained before any cancer treatment. The CDR3 region has the DNA TGTGCCAGCAGCTTGAGGGCCACCCCCTACAATGAGCAGTTCTTC. This translates into CASSLRATPYNEQFF.